Each of the 21 T cell receptor beta chains below was sequenced from the same sample in a study of shared clonotypes between healthy human individuals. Sequenced by immunoSEQ multiplex PCR; TCRdb stores in-frame clones only, minus some. The table includes about 1.4 million clones, roughly 95% detected once. Sequencing used naive CD4+ T cells sorted from blood. Subset reported: CD45RA+ positively selected. These receptors all come from a man aged 25 to 40 in good health.

This clone appeared a single time. This specimen includes other DNA sequences encoding the same CDR3. The rearrangement links TRBV18 to TRBJ1-1; no clear D gene. The length of the CDR3 is 12 residues. V shed 3 bases and J shed 2 bases, with 4 bases lying between them. The germline gives CDR1 KGHSH, CDR2 LQKENI. In DNA form, the CDR3 reads TGTGCCAGCTCACCCAGCAACACTGAAGCTTTCTTT. This gives the protein CASSPSNTEAFF.

The rearrangement uses TRBV7-2 and TRBJ2-3; no clear D gene. The CDR3 has 14 amino acids. Trimming took off 1 base at V and 5 bases at J, with 10 bases between the two ends. Germline loops: CDR1 SGHTA, CDR2 FQGNSA. For the CDR3, the DNA is TGTGCCAGCAGCTTAGGGTCTTGGAAAGATACGCAGTATTTT. It yields the protein CASSLGSWKDTQYF.

The genes are TRBV11-3 and TRBJ2-2; the D call may be TRBD1 or TRBD2 (5 bases each). Germline CDR1 SGHNT, CDR2 YENEEA. This CDR3 has 18 residues. V was trimmed by 2 bases and J by 0 bases, leaving 16 bases between them. The CDR3 bases are TGTGCCAGCAGCTTATGGGACGGGACGGCCGCGAACACCGGGGAGCTGTTTTTT. It yields the protein CASSLWDGTAANTGELFF.

A single count supports this clone. This chain links TRBV28 with TRBJ2-7; 7 nucleotides align to TRBD2. The CDR3 totals 15 residues. The junction had 9 bases not matched to a gene; V was cut back by 6 bases and J by 1 base. Per germline, CDR1 MDHEN and CDR2 SYDVKM. Here the CDR3 DNA reads TGTGCCAGCAGCCATGGGGGGGATGGGTCCTACGAGCAGTACTTC. Amino acids: CASSHGGDGSYEQYF.

The chain couples TRBV5-1 to TRBJ2-7, with 9 bases that match TRBD2. V lost 7 bases, J lost 6 bases, and 14 bases stayed unmatched. The CDR3 runs 15 residues. The germline V gene has CDR1 SGHRS and CDR2 YFSETQ. CDR3 DNA: TGCGCCAGCTCATCGGGACTAGCTGTTCTTAGCGAGCAGTACTTC. It specifies CASSSGLAVLSEQYF.

The chain employs TRBV5-4 and TRBJ2-7, with 12 bases fitting TRBD2. This CDR3 has 20 amino acids. Germline-derived CDR1 and CDR2 are SGHNT and YYREEE (reference sequence). Trimming at V came to 0 bases and at J to 0 bases, leaving 13 bases not matched to a gene. In DNA, the CDR3 is TGTGCCAGCAGCTTGGACAGGGGACTAGCGGGTTTACGTAACTCCTACGAGCAGTACTTC. Translating gives CASSLDRGLAGLRNSYEQYF.

This clone was found once. The chain joins TRBV15 to TRBJ2-1, with 7 bases that match TRBD2. Germline V gene sequence: CDR1 LNHNV, CDR2 YYDKDF (reference sequence). The CDR3 length is 16 residues. Trimming cost V 3 bases and J 5 bases; bases outside gene matches: 10. In nucleotides, the CDR3 is TGTGCCACCAGCAGTAATGCGGGAGTAGGGAACAATGAGCAGTTCTTC. It translates to CATSSNAGVGNNEQFF.

The chain links TRBV7-6 to TRBJ2-1; 9 nucleotides match TRBD2. V dropped 11 bases and J dropped 5; count of bases not matched to a gene: 7. Per the germline V gene, CDR1 is SGHVS and CDR2 is FNYEAQ. This CDR3 is 13 amino acids long. The CDR3 reads CAGSSGVDNEQFF. Written as DNA, the CDR3 is TGTGCCGGTTCTAGCGGGGTGGACAATGAGCAGTTCTTC.

Of note for this clone: At one end the junction does not follow the germline gene, possibly because of a read error. This chain's CDR3 is CASSLVTLQYF. The CDR3 nucleotides read TGCGCCAGCAGTTTGGTGACCTTGCAGTATTTT. The chain is built from TRBV5-1 and TRBJ2-3; D not certain. The CDR3 totals 11 residues. Germline CDR1 and CDR2: SGHRS and YFSETQ.

The chain uses TRBV12-5 and TRBJ2-3, with TRBD2 matching 7 bases. This CDR3 region has 16 residues. J lost 1 base, V lost 7 bases, and 11 bases had no gene match. The germline CDR1 and CDR2 sequences are LGHNT and FRNRAP. The CDR3 spells CASVKWASGRTDTQYF. CDR3 nucleotide sequence: TGTGCTAGTGTTAAGTGGGCTAGCGGACGCACAGATACGCAGTATTTT.

The chain has TRBV6-5 and TRBJ2-6, with D perhaps TRBD1 (6 bases). Trimming pared 7 bases from V and 2 bases from J, leaving 12 bases between. The CDR3 is 15 amino acids. The V gene's germline CDR1 is MNHEY and CDR2 SVGAGI. Here the CDR3 reads CASTDRSPGANVLTF. The CDR3 bases are TGTGCCAGCACCGACAGGTCTCCTGGGGCCAACGTCCTGACTTTC.

The rearrangement joins TRBV29-1 to TRBJ1-5; perhaps TRBD1 as D (5 bases). The V end lost 2 bases, the J end lost 7 bases, and 12 bases lay between the germline ends. From germline, CDR1 is SQVTM and CDR2 ANQGSEA. The length of the CDR3 is 13 residues. CDR3 residues: CSVELQEGQPQHF. The CDR3 nucleotides read TGCAGCGTTGAATTACAGGAAGGACAGCCCCAGCATTTT.

This chain links TRBV2 with TRBJ2-3, with D maybe TRBD2 (6 bases). Germline values: CDR1 SNHLY, CDR2 FYNNEI. The CDR3 has 14 amino acids. Trimming pared 5 bases from V and 3 bases from J, leaving 12 bases between. The CDR3: CASSPWGRTDTQYF. DNA of the CDR3: TGTGCCAGCAGTCCTTGGGGGAGGACAGATACGCAGTATTTT. Together with reference TRBV2 and TRBJ2-3, the CDR3 gives the full variable domain: EPEVTQTPSHQVTQMGQEVILRCVPISNHLYFYWYRQILGQKVEFLVSFYNNEISEKSEIFDDQFSVERPDGSNFTLKIRSTKLEDSAMYFCASSPWGRTDTQYFGPGTRLTVL.

The rearrangement uses TRBV7-2 and TRBJ2-5, with D unclear. V shed 0 bases and J shed 7 bases, with 9 bases lying between them. This CDR3 is 13 amino acids long. Germline loops: CDR1 SGHTA, CDR2 FQGNSA. As DNA, the CDR3 is TGTGCCAGCAGCTTAGCCCCTATGGGGACCCAGTACTTC. Translation gives CASSLAPMGTQYF.

The J gene is TRBJ2-5, the V gene TRBV19; D could derive from TRBD1 or TRBD2 (6 bases each). V dropped 8 bases and J dropped 7 bases, with 17 bases sitting between them. The CDR3 totals 13 residues. The V gene's germline CDR1 is LNHDA and CDR2 SQIVND (reference sequence). The CDR3 DNA is TGTGCCAGTTCTTGGGACACCGGGGGGACCCAGTACTTC. As protein: CASSWDTGGTQYF.

The J gene is TRBJ1-4, the V gene TRBV30, with TRBD1 matching over 10 bases. Trimming at V came to 4 bases and at J to 7 bases, leaving 3 bases not matched to a gene. The CDR3 runs to 13 residues. CDR1 is GTSNPN and CDR2 is SVGIG in the germline V gene (reference sequence). CDR3 coding DNA: TGTGCCTGGATCGGGACAGGGGTTGAAAAACTGTTTTTT. It is translated as CAWIGTGVEKLFF.

This sequence joins TRBV6-1 and TRBJ2-7, with a possible D match to TRBD2 (5 bases). Trimming cost V 4 bases and J 4 bases, with 14 bases left between them. There are 14 residues in the CDR3. Germline V gives CDR1 MNHNS, CDR2 SASEGT. The CDR3 DNA follows: TGTGCCAGCAGTGGACTCGTATCGGGGTACGAGCAGTACTTC. This encodes CASSGLVSGYEQYF.

The chain employs TRBV6-1 and TRBJ1-2; no definite D call. This CDR3 spans 12 amino acids. Looked up from germline, CDR1 is MNHNS and CDR2 is SASEGT. V was cut by 3 bases and J by 6 bases, with 8 bases left in between. The CDR3 reads CASSEWYDGYTF. CDR3 DNA: TGTGCCAGCAGTGAGTGGTACGATGGCTACACCTTC.

This sequence joins TRBV11-2 and TRBJ2-1; 10 nucleotides line up with TRBD2. Trimming removed 4 bases from V and 3 bases from J; junction bases left unmatched: 6. This CDR3 spans 16 amino acids. Germline assignment: CDR1 SGHAT and CDR2 FQNNGV. The CDR3 coding sequence is TGTGCCAGCAGCTCGCGGACTAGCGGAAACTACAATGAGCAGTTCTTC. Protein: CASSSRTSGNYNEQFF. The variable domain in full, with the rest retrieved from reference TRBV11-2 and TRBJ2-1, is EAGVAQSPRYKIIEKRQSVAFWCNPISGHATLYWYQQILGQGPKLLIQFQNNGVVDDSQLPKDRFSAERLKGVDSTLKIQPAKLEDSAVYLCASSSRTSGNYNEQFFGPGTRLTVL.

V and J are TRBV6-1 and TRBJ1-5; 7 bases agree with TRBD1. The V gene end was trimmed by 2 bases and the J gene end by 7 bases; junction bases not matched to a gene: 8. The CDR3 is made up of 15 amino acids. The V gene's germline CDR1 is MNHNS and CDR2 SASEGT. The DNA for the CDR3 is TGTGCCAGCAGTGAAAATTCGGGACAGAGACAGCCCCAGCATTTT. Its protein product is CASSENSGQRQPQHF.

In this sample, this clone turned up a few times. The sample carries other DNA sequences with the same CDR3. The chain combines TRBV18 with TRBJ1-4; unclear D gene. CDR3 length: 13 residues. V dropped 3 bases and J dropped 5 bases, with 7 bases sitting between them. Germline CDR1 KGHSH, CDR2 LQKENI. CDR3 DNA: TGTGCCAGCTCACCCGGTTTGAATGAAAAACTGTTTTTT. Amino acid sequence: CASSPGLNEKLFF. The full variable domain, completed using reference TRBV18 and TRBJ1-4, is NAGVMQNPRHLVRRRGQEARLRCSPMKGHSHVYWYRQLPEEGLKFMVYLQKENIIDESGMPKERFSAEFPKEGPSILRIQQVVRGDSAAYFCASSPGLNEKLFFGSGTQLSVL.